This is a list of T cell receptor beta chains from one sample in a study of response to subunit inactivated influenza vaccine. TCRdb re-called the RT-PCR reads with MiXCR, one entry per CDR3 protein. The sample holds 650,000 to 800,000 distinct CDR3 sequences; over 11% are singletons and the top ten take 6% to 8%. Sequenced here: PBMCs from blood, sampled 14 days before vaccination. Receptor source: a man aged 50 or older who received an inactivated influenza vaccine. CDR3s include the opening cysteine and the closing phenylalanine or tryptophan. D genes are given only for firm matches. A row's size may be missing; if present it is once, few, many or a size class.

D gene,clone size,V gene,J gene,CDR3 protein,CDR3 DNA
-,few,TRBV7-9,TRBJ1-1,CASSFQVGNTEAFF,TGTGCCAGCAGCTTTCAAGTCGGGAACACTGAAGCTTTCTTT
-,-,TRBV14,TRBJ1-4,CASSQYPRDRREKLFF,TGTGCCAGCAGCCAATATCCGCGGGATCGGAGGGAAAAACTGTTTTTT
-,-,TRBV3-1,TRBJ2-2,CASSQVNRGGAGELFF,TGTGCCAGCAGCCAAGTCAACAGGGGAGGAGCCGGGGAGCTGTTTTTT
-,-,TRBV30,TRBJ1-1,CAWSTGTGNTEAFF,TGTGCCTGGAGTACCGGGACGGGGAACACTGAAGCTTTCTTT
-,-,TRBV20-1,TRBJ2-2,CSASDNRVGTGELFF,TGCAGTGCTAGTGATAACAGGGTTGGCACCGGGGAGCTGTTTTTT
-,-,TRBV18,TRBJ2-5,CASSPPPGRETQYF,TGTGCCAGCTCACCACCTCCGGGGAGGGAGACCCAGTACTTC
-,few,TRBV6-4,TRBJ2-7,CASSDSGGDEQYF,TGTGCCAGCAGTGACTCGGGGGGAGACGAGCAGTACTTC
-,few,TRBV6-1,TRBJ2-1,CASSGGRRSYNEQFF,TGTGCCAGCAGTGGGGGGCGGCGCTCCTACAATGAGCAGTTCTTC
-,-,TRBV20-1,TRBJ2-7,CSARAAGPHEQYF,TGCAGTGCTAGAGCTGCAGGGCCCCACGAGCAGTACTTC
-,-,TRBV4-3,TRBJ1-2,CASSRTMGGGRNYGYTF,TGCGCCAGCAGCCGGACCATGGGCGGGGGGCGCAACTATGGCTACACCTTC
-,few,TRBV7-2,TRBJ1-1,CASSSQWSTEAFF,TGTGCCAGCAGCTCCCAATGGAGCACTGAAGCTTTCTTT
-,few,TRBV12-3/TRBV12-4,TRBJ2-7,CASSFMGVYEQYF,TGTGCCAGCAGTTTCATGGGGGTCTACGAGCAGTACTTC
-,-,TRBV5-1,TRBJ2-2,CASSLAGQGPNTGELFF,TGCGCCAGCAGCTTGGCCGGGCAGGGTCCGAACACCGGGGAGCTGTTTTTT
-,many,TRBV7-2,TRBJ2-4,CASSIYRAANIQYF,TGTGCCAGCAGCATTTACAGGGCGGCAAACATTCAGTACTTC
-,-,TRBV5-1,TRBJ1-2,CASSEDYGYTF,TGCGCCAGCAGCGAGGACTATGGCTACACCTTC
TRBD1,many,TRBV2,TRBJ2-7,CASRYRQGIIEQYF,TGTGCCAGCAGATACCGACAGGGGATAATCGAGCAGTACTTC
-,-,TRBV7-6,TRBJ2-3,CASSPLFPSAGTDTQYF,TGTGCCAGCAGCCCCCTATTCCCGTCGGCTGGCACAGATACGCAGTATTTT
TRBD2,few,TRBV28,TRBJ2-1,CASSLLAGGRGRGNEQFF,TGTGCCAGCAGTTTATTAGCGGGGGGCAGGGGGCGAGGCAATGAGCAGTTCTTC
-,few,TRBV6-1,TRBJ1-2,CASSEGGSLGYTF,TGTGCCAGCAGTGAAGGAGGCAGTTTGGGCTACACCTTC
-,few,TRBV6-1,TRBJ2-2,CASSPLGGPSGTGELFF,TGTGCCAGCAGCCCCCTAGGAGGACCCTCGGGCACCGGGGAGCTGTTTTTT
-,many,TRBV10-3,TRBJ2-7,CAISESGGLTYEQYF,TGTGCCATCAGTGAGTCCGGGGGATTAACCTACGAGCAGTACTTC
-,many,TRBV15,TRBJ1-4,CATSRDGALNEKLFF,TGTGCCACCAGCAGGGACGGAGCTCTTAATGAAAAACTGTTTTTT
-,few,TRBV28,TRBJ1-2,CASSYGTVLYGYTF,TGTGCCAGCAGTTATGGGACGGTACTTTATGGCTACACCTTC
TRBD1,-,TRBV29-1,TRBJ1-2,CSVRDRGGYGYTF,TGCAGCGTTCGGGACAGGGGGGGGTATGGCTACACCTTC
-,-,TRBV21-1,TRBJ2-2,CANSNRHSNTGELFF,TGTGCCAACAGCAACCGACATTCTAACACCGGGGAGCTGTTTTTT
TRBD1,-,TRBV7-9,TRBJ2-3,CASSSGQGVADTQYF,TGTGCCAGCAGCTCCGGACAGGGAGTGGCGGATACGCAGTATTTT
-,few,TRBV29-1,TRBJ2-3,CSVEDRGRGADTQYF,TGCAGCGTTGAAGATCGGGGCAGGGGCGCAGATACGCAGTATTTT
-,-,TRBV4-1,TRBJ2-1,CASSSLGLAYNEQFF,TGCGCCAGCAGCTCCCTGGGACTGGCATACAATGAGCAGTTCTTC
-,few,TRBV15,TRBJ1-5,CATSRDGGTSNQPQHF,TGTGCCACCAGCAGAGATGGGGGAACTAGCAATCAGCCCCAGCATTTT
TRBD1,-,TRBV7-2,TRBJ2-5,CASSPGTDETQYF,TGTGCCAGCAGTCCCGGGACAGATGAGACCCAGTACTTC
-,few,TRBV10-3,TRBJ1-2,CAIRDDYGYTF,TGTGCCATCAGGGACGACTATGGCTACACCTTC
-,-,TRBV4-3,TRBJ1-6,CASSQVVTLYNSPLHF,TGCGCCAGCAGCCAAGTTGTGACACTCTATAATTCACCCCTCCACTTT
TRBD1,-,TRBV20-1,TRBJ2-7,CSARAPPDRGLFHGYEQYF,TGCAGTGCTAGAGCCCCTCCTGACAGGGGGCTGTTTCACGGTTACGAGCAGTACTTC
-,many,TRBV5-1,TRBJ2-5,CASSLSYQETQYF,TGCGCCAGCAGCTTATCATACCAAGAGACCCAGTACTTC
-,-,TRBV7-2,TRBJ2-7,CASSFLGREQYF,TGTGCCAGCAGCTTTCTTGGGCGCGAGCAGTACTTC
-,many,TRBV28,TRBJ2-2,CASSFFSDYTGELFF,TGTGCCAGCAGTTTTTTTTCTGATTACACCGGGGAGCTGTTTTTT
-,many,TRBV7-2,TRBJ2-1,CASSTTGSSYNEQFF,TGTGCCAGCAGCACCACAGGGAGCTCCTACAATGAGCAGTTCTTC
TRBD2,few,TRBV7-8,TRBJ2-3,CASSPGLAGSDTQYF,TGTGCCAGCAGCCCGGGACTAGCGGGATCAGATACGCAGTATTTT
-,few,TRBV14,TRBJ1-6,CASSRRDRNSPLHF,TGTGCCAGCAGCAGGAGGGACCGTAATTCACCCCTCCACTTT
-,-,TRBV21-1,TRBJ1-1,CASSKLLEGKLNTEAFF,TGTGCCAGCAGCAAACTACTAGAGGGGAAGTTGAACACTGAAGCTTTCTTT
-,-,TRBV15,TRBJ1-5,CATSRDFSRHQPQHF,TGTGCCACCAGCAGAGATTTTTCGCGGCATCAGCCCCAGCATTTT
TRBD1,few,TRBV28,TRBJ1-2,CASRSGQGNYGYTF,TGTGCCAGCAGATCCGGACAGGGGAACTATGGCTACACCTTC
-,-,TRBV15,TRBJ2-2,CATSRENGELFF,TGTGCCACCAGCAGAGAAAACGGGGAGCTGTTTTTT
-,few,TRBV2,TRBJ1-1,CATGGQGNTEAFF,TGTGCCACGGGGGGGCAAGGGAACACTGAAGCTTTCTTT
TRBD2,-,TRBV5-5,TRBJ2-5,CASSLTLAGGSVEETQYF,TGTGCCAGCAGCTTGACTCTAGCGGGAGGTTCAGTTGAAGAGACCCAGTACTTC
TRBD2,-,TRBV20-1,TRBJ2-1,CSARGLAGSREQFF,TGCAGTGCTAGAGGACTAGCGGGGAGTCGTGAGCAGTTCTTC